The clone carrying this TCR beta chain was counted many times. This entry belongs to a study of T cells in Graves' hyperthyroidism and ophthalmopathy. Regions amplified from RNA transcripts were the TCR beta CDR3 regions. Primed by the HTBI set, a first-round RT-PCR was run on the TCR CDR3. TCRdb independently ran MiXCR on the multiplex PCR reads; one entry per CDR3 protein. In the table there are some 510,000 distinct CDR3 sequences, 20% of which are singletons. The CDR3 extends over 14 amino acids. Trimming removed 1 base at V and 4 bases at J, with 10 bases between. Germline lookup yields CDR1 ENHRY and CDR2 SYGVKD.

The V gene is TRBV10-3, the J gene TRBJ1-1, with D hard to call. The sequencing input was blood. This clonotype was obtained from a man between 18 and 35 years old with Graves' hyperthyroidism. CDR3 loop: CAISELGFGTEAFF. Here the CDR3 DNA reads TGTGCCATCAGTGAGTTAGGGTTCGGCACTGAAGCTTTCTTT.